This T cell receptor beta chain was observed in a study of naive and memory T cell subsets. Both TRBC1 and TRBC2 were covered by a beta constant-region primer of two equimolar oligonucleotides. Four rounds of PCR amplified the ligated cDNA using nested alpha and beta constant-region primers plus SP2. TCRdb analysed the UMI-ligation and nested PCR reads with MiXCR anew, one entry per CDR3 protein. The sample yields about 160,000 distinct CDR3 sequences, 22% seen once. V was trimmed by 4 bases and J by 7 bases, leaving 10 bases between them. The CDR3 length is 12 residues. CDR1 is LGHNT, CDR2 FRNRAP, per germline. General observations from the study: Naive repertoires, especially CD8, held a few larger clonotypes, possibly memory cells re-expressing CD45RA.

As regards this clonotype: As yet, its antigen is unknown.

Source material: naive CD4+ T cells from blood. This sequence joins TRBV12-5 and TRBJ1-1; D is unresolved. The TCR originated in a human donor in good health. In DNA, the CDR3 is TGTGCTAGTGGTTCTGGCTTCCATGAAGCTTTCTTT. Translated, it gives CASGSGFHEAFF.